Below are 23 T cell receptor beta chains sequenced from a single sample in a study of blood T cell repertoires in COVID-19. TCRdb keeps only in-frame clones here, not all; method: immunoSEQ multiplex PCR. The sample lists about 160,000 clones, 60% to 85% occurring once. Input material: peripheral blood. These receptors all come from an older man with acute or convalescent COVID-19.

The V and J genes are TRBV18 and TRBJ1-2; perhaps TRBD1 as D (5 bases). V was pared by 1 base and J by 8 bases, with 14 bases between. The CDR3 contains 14 residues. Germline CDR1 is KGHSH and CDR2 is LQKENI. CDR3 bases: TGTGCCAGCTCACCACTGGCAGGGCAAGAAGGCTACACCTTC. The encoded protein is CASSPLAGQEGYTF.

This clone has a single count. The chain links TRBV5-4 to TRBJ2-1; TRBD2 might be the D (6 bases). Trimming removed 4 bases from V and 2 bases from J, with 16 bases in between. The CDR3 contains 16 residues. Germline CDR1 and CDR2: SGHNT and YYREEE (reference sequence). CDR3 coding DNA: TGTGCCAGCAGCCGATCGGCGGGGACCGCCTACAATGAGCAGTTCTTC. It is translated as CASSRSAGTAYNEQFF.

To note about this clone: Other DNA sequences in this specimen translate into the identical CDR3. The rearrangement uses TRBV2 and TRBJ2-5; TRBD1 matches 10 bases. This CDR3 spans 14 amino acids. Germline loops: CDR1 SNHLY, CDR2 FYNNEI. V lost 5 bases to trimming and J lost 5 bases; unmatched junction nucleotides: 5. The CDR3 loop reads CASSLDRGRETQYF. For the CDR3, the DNA is TGTGCCAGCAGTCTAGACAGGGGGCGGGAGACCCAGTACTTC.

V usage is TRBV7-2 and J usage is TRBJ2-5, with D perhaps matching TRBD2 (6 bases). V was clipped by 2 bases and J by 7 bases, with 14 bases between them. This CDR3 region has 14 residues. Germline values: CDR1 SGHTA, CDR2 FQGNSA. CDR3 amino acids: CASSLTGSSGTQYF. CDR3 nucleotide sequence: TGTGCCAGCAGCTTAACCGGGAGTAGCGGGACCCAGTACTTC.

The chain combines TRBV29-1 with TRBJ1-1; D perhaps matches TRBD1 (5 bases). The V and J ends lost 2 bases and 5 bases respectively, with 12 bases between them. Germline loops: CDR1 SQVTM, CDR2 ANQGSEA. The CDR3 consists of 13 residues. DNA for the CDR3: TGCAGCGTTGAAAGTCAGGGAGGTACTGAAGCTTTCTTT. It translates to CSVESQGGTEAFF.

The chain links TRBV19 to TRBJ2-5; TRBD1 aligns across 7 bases. Germline values: CDR1 LNHDA, CDR2 SQIVND (reference sequence). V was clipped by 8 bases and J by 4 bases; unmatched bases: 7. The CDR3 contains 13 residues. CDR3 nucleotides: TGTGCCAGTTCAGGGGGTCATGGAGAGACCCAGTACTTC. It specifies CASSGGHGETQYF.

This clone was seen a few times. The chain links TRBV5-5 to TRBJ2-3; TRBD2 matches at 13 bases. Per the germline V gene, CDR1 is SGHKS and CDR2 is YYEKEE (reference sequence). The junction had 5 bases not matched to a gene; V was cut back by 4 bases and J by 6 bases. CDR3 length: 15 amino acids. Here the CDR3 DNA reads TGTGCCAGCAGCGCCGGACTAGCGGGAGTCGATACGCAGTATTTT. Residues: CASSAGLAGVDTQYF.

The V and J genes are TRBV2 and TRBJ2-1; D unresolved. The V end lost 7 bases, the J end lost 0 bases, and 7 bases lay between the germline ends. Germline lookup yields CDR1 SNHLY and CDR2 FYNNEI. CDR3 length: 13 residues. The CDR3 DNA sequence: TGTGCCAGCAAGAGCCCCTCCTACAATGAGCAGTTCTTC. Amino acid sequence: CASKSPSYNEQFF.

V and J are TRBV7-2 and TRBJ2-1; unclear D gene. Trimming removed 5 bases at V and 3 bases at J, with 14 bases between. Germline-derived CDR1 and CDR2 are SGHTA and FQGNSA. This CDR3 contains 15 residues. The chain's CDR3 is CASSERLEVYNEQFF. The CDR3 DNA is TGTGCCAGCAGCGAGAGGCTCGAGGTCTACAATGAGCAGTTCTTC.

The chain employs TRBV6-5 and TRBJ2-7; the match to TRBD1 covers 8 bases. Germline V CDR1 and CDR2: MNHEY, SVGAGI. This CDR3 has 15 amino acids. The V gene end was trimmed by 6 bases and the J gene end by 1 base; junction bases not matched to a gene: 8. The CDR3 loop is CASSRGQVVSYEQYF. The DNA of the CDR3 is TGTGCCAGCAGCCGGGGACAGGTTGTGTCCTACGAGCAGTACTTC.

This sequence joins TRBV10-3 and TRBJ1-2; 7 nucleotides agree with TRBD1. CDR1 ENHRY and CDR2 SYGVKD come from the germline V gene. J was trimmed by 6 bases and V by 8 bases; bases with no gene match: 3. This CDR3 is built from 11 residues. The chain's CDR3 is CAIGDSDGYTF. CDR3 nucleotides: TGTGCCATCGGGGACAGCGATGGCTACACCTTC.

J is TRBJ1-5 and V is TRBV30; 10 nucleotides line up with TRBD1. Germline V CDR1 and CDR2: GTSNPN, SVGIG (reference sequence). V was pared by 5 bases and J by 7 bases, with 5 bases of the junction left unmatched. The CDR3 loop spans 13 amino acids. CDR3 sequence: CAWAGTGAQPQHF. The DNA of the CDR3 is TGTGCCTGGGCCGGGACAGGGGCCCAGCCCCAGCATTTT.

The V call is TRBV28, the J call TRBJ2-7; 8 nucleotides match TRBD1. This CDR3 region has 13 residues. CDR1 is MDHEN, CDR2 SYDVKM, per germline. V shed 6 bases and J 4 bases; nucleotides not matched to a gene: 5. CDR3 sequence: CASRTGAGYEQYF. The CDR3 region has the DNA TGTGCCAGCAGGACAGGGGCCGGATACGAGCAGTACTTC.

This clone was counted only a few times. The genes are TRBV5-1 and TRBJ1-1; maybe TRBD1 (6 bases). The V gene's germline CDR1 is SGHRS and CDR2 YFSETQ. Trimming pared 2 bases from V and 3 bases from J, leaving 11 bases between. The CDR3 length is 14 residues. CDR3 residues: CASSFRGADTEAFF. The CDR3 nucleotides read TGCGCCAGCAGCTTCAGGGGAGCGGACACTGAAGCTTTCTTT.

The rearrangement links TRBV25-1 to TRBJ1-3; D gene unclear. Germline assignment: CDR1 MGHDK and CDR2 SYGVNS. The CDR3 loop spans 15 amino acids. V was cut by 1 base and J by 1 base, with 8 bases left in between. Here the CDR3 reads CASSELGGSGNTIYF. The CDR3 DNA sequence: TGTGCCAGCAGTGAATTGGGAGGGTCTGGAAACACCATATATTTT.

The chain joins TRBV5-4 to TRBJ1-3; tentatively, D is TRBD1 (6 bases). V lost 4 bases to trimming and J lost 3 bases, with 14 bases between them. The CDR3 consists of 15 residues. CDR1 and CDR2 (germline): SGHNT, YYREEE (reference sequence). CDR3 protein: CASSPSGGGGNTIYF. The CDR3 region has the DNA TGTGCCAGCAGCCCCTCTGGGGGCGGTGGAAACACCATATATTTT.

The genes are TRBV29-1 and TRBJ2-3, with D perhaps matching TRBD2 (6 bases). The length of the CDR3 is 13 residues. V was cut by 1 base and J by 1 base, with 6 bases left in between. The germline gives CDR1 SQVTM, CDR2 ANQGSEA. This CDR3 is CSVEGGGTDTQYF. The CDR3 bases are TGCAGCGTTGAAGGGGGGGGCACAGATACGCAGTATTTT.

The V gene is TRBV19, the J gene TRBJ1-5, with a tentative D call TRBD1 (5 bases). Per germline, CDR1 LNHDA and CDR2 SQIVND (reference sequence). CDR3 size: 15 residues. V gave up 6 bases and J gave up 7 bases, with 19 bases separating them. The CDR3 loop is CASSITLGGVQPQHF. CDR3 nucleotides: TGTGCCAGTAGCATAACGTTGGGGGGGGTGCAGCCCCAGCATTTT.

The chain carries TRBV4-3 and TRBJ2-3; D gene uncertain. This CDR3 contains 14 residues. Germline V gives CDR1 LGHNA, CDR2 YSLEER. V was clipped by 1 base and J by 5 bases, with 10 bases between them. CDR3: CASSQAESLDTQYF. The CDR3 bases are TGCGCCAGCAGCCAAGCCGAGAGCCTAGATACGCAGTATTTT.

V gene TRBV14 combines with J gene TRBJ2-7, with D possibly TRBD1 on 6 matching bases. Germline V gene data show CDR1 as SGHDN and CDR2 as FVKESK. Trimming removed 0 bases at V and 1 base at J, with 10 bases between. The CDR3 runs to 15 residues. The CDR3 protein is CASSQDFGQSYEQYF. For the CDR3, the DNA is TGTGCCAGCAGCCAAGATTTCGGACAGTCCTACGAGCAGTACTTC.

This chain joins TRBV11-3 and TRBJ2-5; 14 bases are shared with TRBD2. The CDR3 contains 17 residues. In germline, CDR1 is SGHNT, CDR2 YENEEA. V gave up 4 bases and J gave up 4 bases; unmatched junction bases: 8. CDR3 in DNA: TGTGCCAGCAGCTCAGGGACTAGCGGGGGCAGGAGAGAGACCCAGTACTTC. Protein sequence: CASSSGTSGGRRETQYF.

The J gene is TRBJ2-1, the V gene TRBV19, with 12 bases aligning to TRBD2. Germline CDR1 LNHDA, CDR2 SQIVND (reference sequence). The V segment lost 7 bases and the J segment 9 bases; nucleotides outside the gene matches: 10. The CDR3 covers 15 residues. CDR3 coding DNA: TGTGCCAGTATCCAGCTAGCGGGAGGGCCTGGTGAGCAGTTCTTC. Translated, it gives CASIQLAGGPGEQFF.

The rearrangement links TRBV19 to TRBJ2-5; 9 bases map to TRBD2. Germline V gene lookup returns CDR1 LNHDA and CDR2 SQIVND (reference sequence). V dropped 3 bases and J dropped 2; count of bases not matched to a gene: 1. This CDR3 contains 14 residues. The CDR3 DNA reads as TGTGCCAGTAGTATTGCGGGAGGGCAAGAGACCCAGTACTTC. Translated, it gives CASSIAGGQETQYF.